This T cell receptor beta chain is drawn from a study of blood T cell repertoires in COVID-19. The wider study: T cells, B-cell-depleted T cells, or PBMCs supplied cDNA or gDNA.

The CDR3 has 14 amino acids. V lost 6 bases, J lost 4 bases, and 15 bases lay in between. CDR1 MNHEY and CDR2 SVGAGI come from the germline V gene. In the authors' workflow: How many nucleated cells were present was estimated from reference gene primer amplification. The repertoire was sequenced with immunoSEQ multiplex PCR; TCRdb's copy has only in-frame clones and lacks some. The V and J calls and clone size were taken over from that table, and D and trimming were inferred from the DNA. Here the sample spans under 300,000 clones, approximately 87% being singletons. The sequence was collected from a man aged 55 to 70 who had recovered from COVID-19. The genes are TRBV6-5 and TRBJ2-5, with TRBD2 as a possible D gene (7 bases). The sample consisted of peripheral blood. CDR3 sequence: CASRKGGVLETQYF. Here the CDR3 DNA reads TGTGCCAGCAGAAAAGGGGGGGTTTTAGAGACCCAGTACTTC.